This T cell receptor beta chain was sequenced during a study of T cells after yellow fever vaccination. Regarding the study as a whole: Reappearance after the booster was seen for most primary-vaccination clones, at 95% to 96% CD4 and 70% to 90% CD8.

From the 5' RACE reads, TCRdb called clonotypes with MiXCR, one entry per CDR3 protein. Among 150,000 to 200,000 distinct CDR3 sequences, approximately 6.2% were seen once, and the ten largest hold less than 3.5%. The CDR3 contains 15 residues. Germline V gene data show CDR1 as LNHDA and CDR2 as SQIVND (reference sequence). V gave up 6 bases and J gave up 3 bases; unmatched junction bases: 9. As to this clonotype: Its cognate antigen is unknown.

The sample here was CD4+ T cells sorted from PBMCs, taken on the day of the first yellow fever vaccination. This clonotype was sampled from a man aged 18 to 30 who received the YFV17D yellow fever vaccine. The chain links TRBV19 to TRBJ2-7, with 9 bases fitting TRBD1. The CDR3 DNA reads as TGTGCCAGTAGGGGGGCCGGACAGGGGCTCTACGAGCAGTACTTC. The encoded protein is CASRGAGQGLYEQYF.